Shown below are 9 T cell receptor beta chains from a single sample sequenced in a study of cytomegalovirus exposure and HLA in healthy donors. Primers: 60 Vbeta forward and 13 Jbeta reverse. Produced via immunoSEQ multiplex PCR; TCRdb's table is partial and in-frame only. The sample carries some 170,000 clones, approximately 78% recorded once. The source material was PBMCs. These receptors originate from a human donor in good health.

The chain employs TRBV10-2 and TRBJ2-5, with D uncertain. V shed 11 bases and J shed 5 bases, with 18 bases lying between them. Germline V lookup: CDR1 WSHSY, CDR2 SAAADI. The CDR3 totals 13 residues. CDR3 DNA: TGCGCCGCCTCCCCCCTCCGGCGGGAGACCCAGTACTTC. Amino acid sequence: CAASPLRRETQYF.

The chain carries TRBV29-1 and TRBJ1-3; 9 nucleotides agree with TRBD1. The germline gives CDR1 SQVTM, CDR2 ANQGSEA. CDR3 length equals 15 residues. Unmatched junction bases numbered 7, after V lost 3 bases and J lost 4 bases. The CDR3 loop is CSVDPGQGEGNTIYF. CDR3 coding DNA: TGCAGCGTTGATCCGGGACAGGGTGAAGGAAACACCATATATTTT.

This clone was found once. The chain couples TRBV5-4 to TRBJ1-3; D perhaps matches TRBD1 (6 bases). There are 13 residues in the CDR3. Trimming pared 3 bases from V and 8 bases from J, leaving 12 bases between. Germline CDR1 and CDR2: SGHNT and YYREEE (reference sequence). The CDR3 spells CASSSRGAYTIYF. In DNA form, the CDR3 reads TGTGCCAGCAGCTCCCGGGGGGCCTACACCATATATTTT.

This sequence joins TRBV7-8 and TRBJ2-1, with a tentative D call TRBD1 (5 bases). CDR1 is SGHVS and CDR2 is FQNEAQ in the germline V gene. The CDR3 loop spans 13 amino acids. V gave up 1 base and J gave up 8 bases, with 9 bases separating them. CDR3 region: CASSLGLGDEQFF. In DNA, the CDR3 is TGTGCCAGCAGCTTAGGGCTAGGGGATGAGCAGTTCTTC.

The rearrangement joins TRBV2 to TRBJ2-5; 12 nucleotides match TRBD2. V lost 8 bases to trimming and J lost 5 bases; unmatched junction nucleotides: 6. CDR3 length equals 14 residues. CDR1 and CDR2 from the germline V gene are SNHLY and FYNNEI. The DNA for the CDR3 is TGTGCCAGCGGAGGACTAGCGGGGAGGGAGACCCAGTACTTC. This sequence encodes CASGGLAGRETQYF.

This chain uses TRBV19 with TRBJ2-7, with 7 bases aligning to TRBD1. Trimming at V came to 1 base and at J to 3 bases, leaving 3 bases not matched to a gene. Germline V lookup: CDR1 LNHDA, CDR2 SQIVND (reference sequence). The CDR3 totals 14 residues. CDR3 coding DNA: TGTGCCAGTAGTATAGGGGACAGATTCTACGAGCAGTACTTC. This translates into CASSIGDRFYEQYF.

The chain employs TRBV7-3 and TRBJ2-5; perhaps TRBD2 as D (6 bases). Germline V gene lookup returns CDR1 SGHTA and CDR2 FQGTGA. The CDR3 loop spans 13 amino acids. Deletions cut 5 bases from V and 4 bases from J, with 11 bases between. The CDR3 region has the DNA TGTGCCAGCAGCCCCCTGGAGGGAGAGACCCAGTACTTC. Its translation: CASSPLEGETQYF.

The chain joins TRBV27 to TRBJ1-3, with TRBD1 matching 8 bases. V gave up 6 bases and J gave up 3 bases; unmatched junction bases: 7. Germline CDR1 is MNHEY and CDR2 is SMNVEV (reference sequence). This CDR3 spans 15 amino acids. The CDR3 DNA reads TGTGCCAGCAGGGACAGGGTCGGGAGTGGAAACACCATATATTTT. Protein: CASRDRVGSGNTIYF.

The chain has TRBV7-9 and TRBJ1-1; possible D gene TRBD1, 5 bases. Trimming shortened V by 0 bases and J by 7 bases, and 9 bases separated the two germline ends. The CDR3 totals 13 residues. The germline V gene has CDR1 SEHNR and CDR2 FQNEAQ (reference sequence). The CDR3 coding sequence is TGTGCCAGCAGCTTAGCCAGGGAGGGTGAAGCTTTCTTT. Its translation is CASSLAREGEAFF.